The 10 T cell receptor beta chains presented below share a single source sample, sequenced in a study of CD8 T cells in Susac syndrome. A quantity of about 0.5 to 1 ug RNA underwent reverse transcription using random hexamers. TCRdb independently ran MiXCR on the immunoSEQ multiplex PCR reads; one entry per CDR3 protein. This table holds around 71,000 distinct CDR3 sequences, 96% found once. The source material was CD4+ T cells from PBMCs. The receptors stem from a human donor with multiple sclerosis.

The table lists this clonotype with a count of one. The chain couples TRBV20-1 to TRBJ1-3, with D possibly TRBD1 on 5 matching bases. V shed 1 base and J shed 3 bases, with 13 bases lying between them. In germline, CDR1 is DFQATT, CDR2 SNEGSKA (reference sequence). CDR3 length equals 15 residues. The CDR3 coding sequence is TGCAGTGCTAGAGCCCCACCAGGGTTTGGAAACACCATATATTTT. This translates into CSARAPPGFGNTIYF.

The J gene is TRBJ1-2, the V gene TRBV13; D possibly corresponds to TRBD1 (6 bases). The CDR3 covers 18 residues. Germline assignment: CDR1 PRHDT and CDR2 FYEKMQ (reference sequence). V shed 2 bases and J shed 2 bases, with 21 bases lying between them. DNA for the CDR3: TGTGCCAGCAGCTTAACAGGGCCGTCCTGGGGGCTCAACTATGGCTACACCTTC. This encodes CASSLTGPSWGLNYGYTF.

The rearrangement uses TRBV3-1 and TRBJ1-2; D unclear. The CDR3 has 14 residues. Germline V gene lookup returns CDR1 LGHDT and CDR2 YNNKEL (reference sequence). Trimming left V 1 base short and J 8 bases short, with 14 bases between. The CDR3 sequence is CASSQASGRSGYTF. The CDR3 region has the DNA TGTGCCAGCAGCCAAGCGTCAGGCCGATCCGGCTACACCTTC.

The chain recombines TRBV11-3 with TRBJ2-1, with 10 bases aligning to TRBD2. Germline V CDR1 and CDR2: SGHNT, YENEEA. Losses at the gene ends were 1 base for V and 9 bases for J; bases not matched to a gene: 12. This CDR3 comprises 17 residues. The chain's CDR3 is CASSLVLSGGADFEQFF. The CDR3 bases are TGTGCCAGCAGCTTAGTCCTAAGCGGGGGGGCCGATTTTGAGCAGTTCTTC.

The chain links TRBV5-6 to TRBJ1-2; tentatively, D is TRBD1 (5 bases). The CDR3 consists of 15 residues. The V gene lost 2 bases and the J gene lost 1 base, with 12 bases spanning the gap. Germline CDR1 SGHDT, CDR2 YYEEEE. The CDR3 DNA reads as TGTGCCAGCAGCTTTCAGGGAATGGGTAACTATGGCTACACCTTC. This translates into CASSFQGMGNYGYTF.

The rearrangement links TRBV28 to TRBJ2-1; D possibly uses TRBD1 or TRBD2 (5 bases each). This CDR3 has 12 residues. Per germline, CDR1 MDHEN and CDR2 SYDVKM. Trimming removed 5 bases from V and 12 bases from J, with 14 bases in between. CDR3 coding DNA: TGTGCCAGCAGTACTGACCCGGGACGGCAGTTCTTC. Translation gives CASSTDPGRQFF.

The chain combines TRBV5-4 with TRBJ2-1, with 8 positions matching TRBD1. V trimming: 5 bases; J trimming: 3 bases; junction bases outside the gene matches: 7. The CDR3 consists of 15 residues. Germline CDR1 and CDR2: SGHNT and YYREEE (reference sequence). The CDR3 protein is CASSPGTGGYNEQFF. The CDR3 nucleotides are TGTGCCAGCAGTCCCGGGACAGGAGGCTACAATGAGCAGTTCTTC.

The J gene is TRBJ2-5, the V gene TRBV20-1; 12 bases agree with TRBD2. V dropped 6 bases and J dropped 5; count of bases not matched to a gene: 10. Germline V lookup: CDR1 DFQATT, CDR2 SNEGSKA (reference sequence). This CDR3 is 15 amino acids long. Here the CDR3 reads CSASWLAGGRETQYF. The DNA for the CDR3 is TGCAGTGCATCTTGGCTAGCGGGGGGGCGGGAGACCCAGTACTTC.

The V and J genes are TRBV24-1 and TRBJ1-5; possibly TRBD1 for D (5 bases). Trimming shortened V by 3 bases and J by 4 bases, and 12 bases separated the two germline ends. Germline loops: CDR1 KGHDR, CDR2 SFDVKD. The CDR3 has 15 amino acids. The CDR3, as DNA: TGTGCCACCAGTGATCATGACAGAGAAAATCAGCCCCAGCATTTT. It specifies CATSDHDRENQPQHF.

The CDR3 nucleotides read TGTGCCAGCAGCACCGGGACCTACAATGAGCAGTTCTTC. This codes for CASSTGTYNEQFF. The chain combines TRBV7-9 with TRBJ2-1; TRBD2 might be the D (5 bases). Germline CDR1 and CDR2: SEHNR and FQNEAQ (reference sequence). This CDR3 is built from 13 residues. Deletions cut 5 bases from V and 2 bases from J, with 7 bases between. Combining the CDR3 with reference TRBV7-9 and TRBJ2-1 gives the whole variable domain DTGVSQNPRHKITKRGQNVTFRCDPISEHNRLYWYRQTLGQGPEFLTYFQNEAQLEKSRLLSDRFSAERPKGSFSTLEIQRTEQGDSAMYLCASSTGTYNEQFFGPGTRLTVL.